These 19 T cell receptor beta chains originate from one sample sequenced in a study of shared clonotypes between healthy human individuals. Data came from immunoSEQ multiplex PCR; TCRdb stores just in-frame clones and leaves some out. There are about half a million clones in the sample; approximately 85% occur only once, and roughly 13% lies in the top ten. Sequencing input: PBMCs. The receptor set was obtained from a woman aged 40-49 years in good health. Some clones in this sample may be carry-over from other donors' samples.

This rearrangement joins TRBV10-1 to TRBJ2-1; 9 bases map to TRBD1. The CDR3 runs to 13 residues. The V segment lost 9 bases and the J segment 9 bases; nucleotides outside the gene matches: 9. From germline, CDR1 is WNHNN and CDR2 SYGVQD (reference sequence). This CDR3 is CARKDRGCSEQFF. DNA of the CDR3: TGCGCCAGGAAAGACAGGGGGTGTAGTGAGCAGTTCTTC.

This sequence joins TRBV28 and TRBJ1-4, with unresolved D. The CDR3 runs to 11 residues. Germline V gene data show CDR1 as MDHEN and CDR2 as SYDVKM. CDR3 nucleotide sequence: TGTGCGAGTCTAGCTAATGAAAAACTGTTTTTT. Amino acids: CASLANEKLFF.

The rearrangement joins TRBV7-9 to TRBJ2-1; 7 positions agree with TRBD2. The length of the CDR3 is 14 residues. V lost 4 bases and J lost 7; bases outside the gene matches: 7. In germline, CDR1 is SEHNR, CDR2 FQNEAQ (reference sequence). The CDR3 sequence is CASSSRDYKNEQFF. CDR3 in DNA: TGTGCCAGCAGCTCCCGGGACTACAAAAATGAGCAGTTCTTC. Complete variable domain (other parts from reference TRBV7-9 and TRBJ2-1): DTGVSQNPRHKITKRGQNVTFRCDPISEHNRLYWYRQTLGQGPEFLTYFQNEAQLEKSRLLSDRFSAERPKGSFSTLEIQRTEQGDSAMYLCASSSRDYKNEQFFGPGTRLTVL.

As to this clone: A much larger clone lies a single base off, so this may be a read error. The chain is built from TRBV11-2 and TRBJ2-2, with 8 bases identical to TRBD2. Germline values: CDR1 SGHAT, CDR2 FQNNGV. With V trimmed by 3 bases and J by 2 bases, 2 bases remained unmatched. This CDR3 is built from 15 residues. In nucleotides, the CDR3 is TGTGCCAGCAGCTTGACTAGCGCAAACACCGGGGAGCTGTTTTTT. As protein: CASSLTSANTGELFF.

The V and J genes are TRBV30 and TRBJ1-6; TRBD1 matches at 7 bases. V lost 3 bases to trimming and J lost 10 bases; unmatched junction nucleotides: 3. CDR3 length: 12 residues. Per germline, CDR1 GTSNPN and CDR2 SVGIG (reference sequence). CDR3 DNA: TGTGCCTGGAGCAGGGGGAACTCACCCCTCCACTTT. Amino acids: CAWSRGNSPLHF.

The CDR3 reads CASSWAANEKLFF. CDR3 in DNA: TGTGCCAGTAGCTGGGCGGCTAATGAAAAACTGTTTTTT. The gene calls are TRBV19 and TRBJ1-4; D remains unclear. V was trimmed by 6 bases and J by 3 bases, leaving 8 bases between them. CDR1 and CDR2 from the germline V gene are LNHDA and SQIVND (reference sequence). The CDR3 loop spans 13 amino acids. Full variable domain (outside the CDR3, taken from reference TRBV19 and TRBJ1-4): DGGITQSPKYLFRKEGQNVTLSCEQNLNHDAMYWYRQDPGQGLRLIYYSQIVNDFQKGDIAEGYSVSREKKESFPLTVTSAQKNPTAFYLCASSWAANEKLFFGSGTQLSVL.

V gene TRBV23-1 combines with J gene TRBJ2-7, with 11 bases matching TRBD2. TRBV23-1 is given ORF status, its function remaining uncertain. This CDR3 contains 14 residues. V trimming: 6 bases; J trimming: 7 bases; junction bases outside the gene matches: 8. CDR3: CASSPLAGVKEQYF. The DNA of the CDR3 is TGCGCCAGCAGCCCACTAGCGGGAGTTAAGGAGCAGTACTTC.

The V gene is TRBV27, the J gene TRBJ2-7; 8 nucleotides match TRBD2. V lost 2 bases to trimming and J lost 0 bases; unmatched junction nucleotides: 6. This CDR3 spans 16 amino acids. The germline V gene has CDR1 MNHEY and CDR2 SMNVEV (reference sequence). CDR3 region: CASSLTRGRFSYEQYF. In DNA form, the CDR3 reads TGTGCCAGCAGTTTAACACGCGGGAGGTTCTCCTACGAGCAGTACTTC.

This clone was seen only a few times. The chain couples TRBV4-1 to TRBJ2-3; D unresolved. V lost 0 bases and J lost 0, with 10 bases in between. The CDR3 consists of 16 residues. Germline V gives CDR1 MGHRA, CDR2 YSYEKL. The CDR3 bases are TGCGCCAGCAGCCAAGATTGGGCAACTAGCACAGATACGCAGTATTTT. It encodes CASSQDWATSTDTQYF.

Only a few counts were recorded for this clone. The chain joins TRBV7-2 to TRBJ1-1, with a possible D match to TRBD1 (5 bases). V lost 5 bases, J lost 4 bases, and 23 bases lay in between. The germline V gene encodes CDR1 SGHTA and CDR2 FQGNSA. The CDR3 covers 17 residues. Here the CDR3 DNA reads TGTGCCAGCAGCCCCCCGGCCCAGGGAAGGACGGGCACTGAAGCTTTCTTT. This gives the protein CASSPPAQGRTGTEAFF. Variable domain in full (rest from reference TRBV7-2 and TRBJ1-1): GAGVSQSPSNKVTEKGKDVELRCDPISGHTALYWYRQSLGQGLEFLIYFQGNSAPDKSGLPSDRFSAERTGGSVSTLTIQRTQQEDSAVYLCASSPPAQGRTGTEAFFGQGTRLTVV.

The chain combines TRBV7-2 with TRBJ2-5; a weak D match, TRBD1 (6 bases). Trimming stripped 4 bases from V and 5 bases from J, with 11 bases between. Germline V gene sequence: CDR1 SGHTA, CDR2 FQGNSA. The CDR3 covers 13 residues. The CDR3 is CASSSEGVETQYF. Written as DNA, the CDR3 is TGTGCCAGCAGCTCTGAGGGGGTGGAGACCCAGTACTTC.

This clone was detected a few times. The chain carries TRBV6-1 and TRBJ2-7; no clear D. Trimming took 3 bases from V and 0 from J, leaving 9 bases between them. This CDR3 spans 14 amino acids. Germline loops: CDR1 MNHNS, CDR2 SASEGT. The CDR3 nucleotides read TGTGCCAGCAGTGATTCCGGCCACTCCTACGAGCAGTACTTC. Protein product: CASSDSGHSYEQYF.

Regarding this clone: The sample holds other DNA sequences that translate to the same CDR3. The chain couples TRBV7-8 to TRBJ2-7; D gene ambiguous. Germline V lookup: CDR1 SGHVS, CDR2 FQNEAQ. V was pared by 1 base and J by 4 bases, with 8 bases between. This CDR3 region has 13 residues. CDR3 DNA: TGTGCCAGCAGCTTAGGAACAGCGTACGAGCAGTACTTC. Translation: CASSLGTAYEQYF.

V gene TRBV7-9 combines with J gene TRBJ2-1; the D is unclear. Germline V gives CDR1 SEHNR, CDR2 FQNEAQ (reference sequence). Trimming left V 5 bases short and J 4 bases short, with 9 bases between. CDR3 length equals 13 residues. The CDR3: CASSPTEYNEQFF. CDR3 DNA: TGTGCCAGCAGCCCTACAGAGTACAATGAGCAGTTCTTC.

The CDR3 region has the DNA TGCAGCGTTCACAGGGGCCCAGGGGGCGAGCAGTACTTC. It yields the protein CSVHRGPGGEQYF. V is TRBV29-1 and J is TRBJ2-5; 7 bases fit TRBD1. Judging by the DNA end, TRBJ2-7 fits better; the J call may be wrong. CDR1 is SQVTM, CDR2 ANQGSEA, per germline. This CDR3 spans 13 amino acids.

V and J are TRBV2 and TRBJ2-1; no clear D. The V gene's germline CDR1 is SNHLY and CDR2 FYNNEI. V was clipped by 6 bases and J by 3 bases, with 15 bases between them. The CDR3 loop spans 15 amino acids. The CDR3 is CASRSASMLYNEQFF. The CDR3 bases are TGTGCCAGCAGATCGGCTAGTATGCTCTACAATGAGCAGTTCTTC. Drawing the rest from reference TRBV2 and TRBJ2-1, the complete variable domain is EPEVTQTPSHQVTQMGQEVILRCVPISNHLYFYWYRQILGQKVEFLVSFYNNEISEKSEIFDDQFSVERPDGSNFTLKIRSTKLEDSAMYFCASRSASMLYNEQFFGPGTRLTVL.

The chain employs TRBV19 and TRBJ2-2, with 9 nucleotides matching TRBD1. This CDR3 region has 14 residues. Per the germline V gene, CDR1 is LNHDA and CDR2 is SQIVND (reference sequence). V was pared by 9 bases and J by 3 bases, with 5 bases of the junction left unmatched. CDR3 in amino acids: CASGDRVDTGELFF. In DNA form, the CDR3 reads TGTGCCAGCGGGGACAGGGTCGACACCGGGGAGCTGTTTTTT.

This chain's CDR3 is CASSLATAGVSGEQYF. DNA for the CDR3: TGTGCCAGCAGCTTAGCGACGGCGGGAGTTAGTGGAGAGCAGTACTTC. The V gene is TRBV7-8, the J gene TRBJ2-7, with TRBD2 matching over 7 bases. V lost 0 bases, J lost 7 bases, and 12 bases stayed unmatched. Germline V gene sequence: CDR1 SGHVS, CDR2 FQNEAQ. The CDR3 is made up of 16 amino acids.

In nucleotides, the CDR3 is TGCGCCAGCAGCTTGGCCGACAGGGTCCCCTACAATGAGCAGTTCTTC. Translating it yields CASSLADRVPYNEQFF. The chain has TRBV5-1 and TRBJ2-1, with 7 bases matching TRBD1. This CDR3 contains 16 residues. Germline trimming cut 0 bases from V and 2 bases from J; bases unmatched to any gene: 5. Germline lookup yields CDR1 SGHRS and CDR2 YFSETQ. Supplemented by reference TRBV5-1 and TRBJ2-1, the full variable domain reads KAGVTQTPRYLIKTRGQQVTLSCSPISGHRSVSWYQQTPGQGLQFLFEYFSETQRNKGNFPGRFSGRQFSNSRSEMNVSTLELGDSALYLCASSLADRVPYNEQFFGPGTRLTVL.